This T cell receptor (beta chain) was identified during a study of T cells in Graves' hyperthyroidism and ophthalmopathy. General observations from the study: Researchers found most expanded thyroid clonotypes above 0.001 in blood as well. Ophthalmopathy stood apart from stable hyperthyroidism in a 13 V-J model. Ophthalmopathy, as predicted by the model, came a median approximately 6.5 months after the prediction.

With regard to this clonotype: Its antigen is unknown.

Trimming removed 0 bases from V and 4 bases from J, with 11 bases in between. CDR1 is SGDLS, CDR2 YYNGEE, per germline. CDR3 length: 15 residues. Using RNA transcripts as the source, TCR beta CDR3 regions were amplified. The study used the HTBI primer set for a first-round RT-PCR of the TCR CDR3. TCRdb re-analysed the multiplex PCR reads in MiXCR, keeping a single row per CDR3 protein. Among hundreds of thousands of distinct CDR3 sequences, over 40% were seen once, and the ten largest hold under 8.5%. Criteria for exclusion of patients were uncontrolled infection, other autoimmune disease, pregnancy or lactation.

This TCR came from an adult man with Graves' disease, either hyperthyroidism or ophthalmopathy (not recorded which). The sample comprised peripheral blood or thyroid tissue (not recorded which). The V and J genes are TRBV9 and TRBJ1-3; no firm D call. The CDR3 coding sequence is TGTGCCAGCAGCGTAGACATCTTCTCGGGAAACACCATATATTTT. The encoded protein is CASSVDIFSGNTIYF.